The 16 T cell receptor beta chains reported below all come from one sample, sequenced in a study of regulatory T cells in long-lasting Graves disease. Regarding time point: newly diagnosed GD, antithyroid drugs for less than 3 months. Construction of the TCR library relied on RNA isolated from PBMCs. Assembly of TCR beta libraries relied on iRepertoire HTBI primers together with Arm-PCR of CDR3 regions. Each CDR3 protein is one row after TCRdb ran MiXCR on the multiplex PCR reads. Here the sample spans 300,000 to 450,000 distinct CDR3 sequences, around 15% being singletons. This sample comprised peripheral blood mononuclear cells (PBMCs), obtained at new diagnosis, from a patient treated with antithyroid drugs. These receptors all stem from a female donor with Graves disease.

This clonotype was observed a few times. This chain links TRBV5-1 with TRBJ2-2; the D gene is possibly TRBD2 (6 bases). V lost 3 bases and J lost 0, with 9 bases in between. CDR1 is SGHRS, CDR2 YFSETQ, per germline. The CDR3 length is 15 residues. CDR3: CASSWRGTNTGELFF. The CDR3 DNA reads TGCGCCAGCAGCTGGAGGGGAACGAACACCGGGGAGCTGTTTTTT.

This clonotype was seen many times. This sequence joins TRBV27 and TRBJ1-2, with 8 bases matching TRBD1. There are 13 residues in the CDR3. Germline V gene lookup returns CDR1 MNHEY and CDR2 SMNVEV (reference sequence). Unmatched junction bases numbered 7, after V lost 6 bases and J lost 7 bases. This CDR3 is CASSPGTGSGYTF. The DNA for the CDR3 is TGTGCCAGCAGCCCAGGGACAGGAAGTGGCTACACCTTC.

This clonotype was counted at least ten times. CDR3 sequence reads: CASSQAGVAAEAFF. The CDR3, as DNA: TGTGCCAGCAGCCAAGCGGGGGTCGCCGCTGAAGCTTTCTTT. The V gene is TRBV3-1, the J gene TRBJ1-1, with D perhaps TRBD1 (5 bases). Trimming shortened V by 1 base and J by 6 bases, and 12 bases separated the two germline ends. The CDR3 extends over 14 amino acids. From germline, CDR1 is LGHDT and CDR2 YNNKEL (reference sequence).

This clonotype came up many times. This chain connects TRBV5-1 to TRBJ1-2; 8 bases match TRBD1. Germline V lookup: CDR1 SGHRS, CDR2 YFSETQ. J was trimmed by 3 bases and V by 4 bases; bases with no gene match: 5. The CDR3 is 14 amino acids. CDR3 sequence: CASSRRQGHYGYTF. The CDR3 DNA reads TGCGCCAGCAGCCGACGACAGGGGCACTATGGCTACACCTTC.

This clonotype was counted many times. This rearrangement joins TRBV12-5 to TRBJ2-7, with D unclear. Between the trimmed V and J ends, which lost 2 bases and 4 bases, there was a span of 6 bases. Germline-derived CDR1 and CDR2 are LGHNT and FRNRAP. The CDR3 runs 12 residues. CDR3 coding DNA: TGTGCTAGTGGTTTGAACACTTACGAGCAGTACTTC. It translates to CASGLNTYEQYF.

This clonotype was counted many times. Here the CDR3 DNA reads TGTGCCATCAGTGGGTCCCCGCCAGATACGCAGTATTTT. It translates to CAISGSPPDTQYF. This chain links TRBV10-3 with TRBJ2-3, with D unclear. V was trimmed by 4 bases and J by 4 bases, leaving 9 bases between them. CDR3 length equals 13 residues. Germline assignment: CDR1 ENHRY and CDR2 SYGVKD.

This clonotype came up many times. This chain connects TRBV28 to TRBJ1-1, with D unclear. Between the trimmed V and J ends, which lost 11 bases and 4 bases, there was a span of 14 bases. Germline values: CDR1 MDHEN, CDR2 SYDVKM. CDR3 length equals 12 residues. The CDR3 region has the DNA TGTGCCGTCTCGGAGGTAGGCACTGAAGCTTTCTTT. Residues: CAVSEVGTEAFF.

This clonotype was seen a handful of times. V and J are TRBV4-3 and TRBJ1-2; D gene ambiguous. The CDR3 sequence is 14 residues long. V lost 0 bases and J lost 2, with 7 bases in between. Germline loops: CDR1 LGHNA, CDR2 YSLEER. The CDR3 DNA reads as TGCGCCAGCAGCCAAGAAAAGGGAAACTATGGCTACACCTTC. Its protein product is CASSQEKGNYGYTF.

This clonotype showed up just once. CDR3 region: CASSVGTSGGDTGELFF. The CDR3 DNA sequence: TGTGCCAGCAGCGTTGGGACTAGCGGGGGGGACACCGGGGAGCTGTTTTTT. The chain links TRBV9 to TRBJ2-2; 16 nucleotides match TRBD2. The CDR3 extends over 17 amino acids. Germline-derived CDR1 and CDR2 are SGDLS and YYNGEE. Losses at the gene ends were 2 bases for V and 3 bases for J; bases not matched to a gene: 1.

This clonotype has at least ten counts. The V call is TRBV20-1, the J call TRBJ2-7, with D perhaps given as TRBD1 or TRBD2 (5 bases each). Germline CDR1 DFQATT, CDR2 SNEGSKA (reference sequence). Trimming left V 6 bases short and J 2 bases short, with 17 bases between. The CDR3 is 14 residues long. CDR3 region: CSALGGTIAYEQYF. The CDR3 bases are TGCAGTGCCCTGGGTGGGACGATAGCCTACGAGCAGTACTTC.

This clonotype was detected only once. A much more abundant neighbour one base away suggests this may be a read error. The CDR3 coding sequence is TGCGCCAGCAGTTCAGCAAAGGCCGAACCGAGTAATGAGCAGTTCTTC. Amino acid sequence: CASSSAKAEPSNEQFF. V usage is TRBV5-1 and J usage is TRBJ2-1; D not resolved. The CDR3 runs to 16 residues. The germline CDR1 and CDR2 sequences are SGHRS and YFSETQ. The V gene lost 5 bases and the J gene lost 7 bases, with 22 bases spanning the gap.

This clonotype has at least ten counts. V usage is TRBV2 and J usage is TRBJ1-5; 7 bases match TRBD1. V shed 5 bases and J 2 bases; nucleotides not matched to a gene: 3. The CDR3 sequence is 14 residues long. Germline V gene sequence: CDR1 SNHLY, CDR2 FYNNEI. CDR3 amino acids: CASSYQGGNQPQHF. In DNA, the CDR3 is TGTGCCAGCAGTTATCAGGGGGGCAATCAGCCCCAGCATTTT.

The rearrangement joins TRBV12-3 or TRBV12-4 to TRBJ2-1; a weak D match, TRBD2 (6 bases). This CDR3 is 14 amino acids long. With 6 bases removed from V and 7 bases from J, the gap between germline ends came to 16 bases. The CDR3 sequence is CASSARTGRNEQFF. CDR3 in DNA: TGTGCCAGCAGCGCCCGGACGGGGAGGAATGAGCAGTTCTTC.

As concerns this clonotype: A much bigger clone sits one base away, suggesting this may be a read error. This sequence joins TRBV7-6 and TRBJ1-1; D is uncertain. The CDR3 sequence is 13 residues long. Germline loops: CDR1 SGHVS, CDR2 FNYEAQ. DNA for the CDR3: TGTGCCAGCAACCTGGAACTGAACACTGGAGCTTTCTTT. This codes for CASNLELNTGAFF. Filled out from reference TRBV7-6 and TRBJ1-1, the complete variable domain reads GAGVSQSPRYKVTKRGQDVALRCDPISGHVSLYWYRQALGQGPEFLTYFNYEAQQDKSGLPNDRFSAERPEGSISTLTIQRTEQRDSAMYRCASNLELNTGAFFGQGTRLTVV.

This clonotype was seen repeatedly, ten times or more. The chain uses TRBV27 and TRBJ1-1, with D unclear. The V end lost 8 bases, the J end lost 0 bases, and 16 bases lay between the germline ends. The CDR3 has 15 amino acids. Germline V lookup: CDR1 MNHEY, CDR2 SMNVEV (reference sequence). CDR3 nucleotide sequence: TGTGCCAGCCACTCCTTAGGGCTCCTGAACACTGAAGCTTTCTTT. It yields the protein CASHSLGLLNTEAFF.

This clonotype was recorded at least ten times. The chain links TRBV3-1 to TRBJ2-7, with D hard to call. V was clipped by 1 base and J by 0 bases, with 7 bases between them. The length of the CDR3 is 14 residues. The germline gives CDR1 LGHDT, CDR2 YNNKEL (reference sequence). CDR3 in amino acids: CASSQGYTSYEQYF. The CDR3 nucleotides are TGTGCCAGCAGCCAAGGTTACACCTCCTACGAGCAGTACTTC.